The T cell receptor (beta chain) under discussion was sequenced for a study of blood T cell repertoires in COVID-19. About the research overall: The cDNA or gDNA used as material had been derived from T cells, B-cell-depleted T cells, or PBMCs.

Those who participated ranged in age from roughly 18 to 90 years and resided in roughly 26 US areas. Profiled with immunoSEQ multiplex PCR; TCRdb holds only in-frame clones, not every one. This sample has over 150,000 clones; roughly 82% occur once, and the top ten carry about 11%. V was trimmed by 2 bases and J by 1 base, leaving 11 bases between them. The CDR3 totals 15 residues. Looked up from germline, CDR1 is SNHLY and CDR2 is FYNNEI. The sample was PBMCs or T cells enriched from blood (not recorded which). This receptor was identified in a man aged 35 to 55 who had recovered from COVID-19. The chain carries TRBV2 and TRBJ2-5; a weak D match, TRBD1 (5 bases). The CDR3 nucleotides read TGTGCCAGCAGTGAATTAAACACAGGCCAAGAGACCCAGTACTTC. Translated, it gives CASSELNTGQETQYF.